The entry below describes one T cell receptor beta chain. What antigen it recognizes has not been identified. The sample originates from a study of T cells expressing NK-cell markers (dated by TCRdb to about 2020). With regard to the full study: In sorted CD3+CD56+NKG2C+, CD3+CD56+NKG2C- and CD3+CD56-NKG2C+ T-cell subsets from several donors, TCR beta-chain repertoires were profiled. Among the eight sequenced donors, seven were HCMV-seropositive and one was HCMV-seronegative. The study sequenced eight donors, all healthy volunteers chosen at random: three men and five women. Illumina HiSeq 2000/2500, MiSeq or NextSeq was used to sequence libraries as 2 x 150 bp reads. Study-wide findings and limitations: Those dominant clonotypes were again the most abundant among CD3+CD56-NKG2C+ cells in four donors, at roughly 25-60.1%. Whether the expanded NKG2C-expressing T cell clones were specific for HCMV antigens remained unclear. In six donors, the dominant CD3+CD56+NKG2C+ clonotypes were found to rank among the top 10 CD8+ clonotypes and to make up roughly 1.0-7.0% of CD8+ T cells.

HCMV serostatus was determined by detecting HCMV-specific IgG in serum with a commercial ELISA kit. Peripheral blood mononuclear cells were isolated from blood by Ficoll density gradient centrifugation. The cysteine opens and the phenylalanine closes a CDR3 of 14 amino acids. Only the protein is available. For CDR1 and CDR2, the germline V gene lists SGHRS and YFSETQ. Sequencer: Illumina HiSeq 2000. TCR beta cDNA libraries were made by 5'RACE template switching that added a universal primer site and unique molecular identifiers. Synthesis of cDNA was primed from the TCR beta constant segment and was followed by two consecutive PCR amplification steps. The paper's processing steps were these. MIGEC handled demultiplexing of the reads and grouping by UMI, while MiTCR was used to assemble and quantify clonotypes. To remove erroneous sequences, TCR cDNA sequences were retained only when supported by two or more reads. The tcR package was used for downstream repertoire analysis, and clonotypes were matched across fractions by CDR3 nucleotide sequence plus V segment. Antigen specificity was annotated against VDJdb with VDJmatch, allowing one amino acid substitution in CDR3. TCRdb reprocessed the sequencing reads and holds a single record per CDR3 protein sequence, with no DNA. V and J calls and clone size were set by TCRdb, not the authors. The table for this sample shows fewer than 300,000 distinct CDR3 sequences. Jointly, the top ten make up roughly 4.2% of the sample.

The sequence joins TRBV5-1 to TRBJ2-3; TCRdb outputs TRBD1, but without DNA this stays unchecked. The sequenced sample consisted of blood T cells: a sorted CD56 or NKG2C T cell subset, CD4+ or CD8+ T cells, or bulk PBMC T cells (not recorded which). The receptor's source is a woman between 18 and 70 years old in good health. CDR3 loop: CASCLAGGQDTQYF.